Following are 6 T cell receptor beta chains from one sample sequenced in a study of T cells in women clearing cervical HPV infection. The assay was immunoSEQ multiplex PCR, and TCRdb's table has in-frame clones only and misses some. Found here are about 21,000 clones; the top ten clones hold around 5.5%. Sequencing was done on a sample of blood buffy coat. Every receptor here comes from a woman aged 18 to 75 with a cervical HPV16 infection that either progressed to CIN3+ or cleared (not recorded which).

Notes on this clone: Sequencing ends 3 residues short of the CDR3 end; the germline J gene provides the rest. The rearrangement joins TRBV11-2 to TRBJ1-3; D gene uncertain. Trimming took 5 bases from V and 2 from J, leaving 10 bases between them. The CDR3 is 14 residues long. Germline CDR1 reads SGHAT; CDR2 reads FQNNGV. The CDR3 DNA, read in part, is TGTGCCAGCAGCAACGACATGGCTGGAAACACC. Translated: CASSNDMAGNT. The CDR3 reads in full as CASSNDMAGNTIYF.

The CDR3 sequence is CASSLGQLETQYF. CDR3 DNA (partial): TGTGCCAGCAGTTTGGGACAGTTGGAGACC. The chain recombines TRBV12-3 or TRBV12-4 with TRBJ2-5, with 7 bases lining up with TRBD1. The CDR3 is cut off 3 residues early in the read; its end comes from the germline J gene. The CDR3 length is 13 residues. V gave up 3 bases and J gave up 5 bases; unmatched junction bases: 3.

The CDR3 region is CASSERFPSGALHF. The sequenced CDR3 bases are TGTGCCAGCAGTGAAAGGTTCCCGTCGGGGGCC. V and J are TRBV6-1 and TRBJ1-6, with D perhaps TRBD1 (5 bases). The read halts 3 residues ahead of the CDR3 end, with the missing end drawn from the germline J gene. In germline, CDR1 is MNHNS, CDR2 SASEGT. The CDR3 sequence is 14 residues long.

Notes on this clone: The read ends 3 residues shy of where the CDR3 ends; the end is completed using the germline J gene. The chain carries TRBV20-1 and TRBJ2-7; 7 positions match TRBD1. CDR3 length equals 15 residues. V lost 2 bases, J lost 1 base, and 8 bases stayed unmatched. Germline CDR1 reads DFQATT; CDR2 reads SNEGSKA (reference sequence). The chain's CDR3 is CSARTVRDSSYEQYF. The CDR3 DNA, read in part, is TGCAGTGCTAGAACCGTGAGGGACAGTTCCTACGAG.

A note on this clone: The CDR3 end is not reached by the read, which stops 3 residues before it; the germline J gene fills it in. This chain uses TRBV5-1 with TRBJ1-3, with 9 bases identical to TRBD1. The length of the CDR3 is 16 residues. The germline V gene has CDR1 SGHRS and CDR2 YFSETQ. Trimming cost V 0 bases and J 3 bases; bases outside gene matches: 4. This CDR3 is CASSLEVTGGGNTIYF. The CDR3 bases that were read are TGCGCCAGCAGCTTGGAGGTGACAGGGGGTGGAAACACC.

As for this clone: One end of the junction fails to match germline, which may point to a read error. Coverage ceases 3 residues before the CDR3 finishes, and the germline J gene fills in the end. The J gene is TRBJ1-1, the V gene TRBV4-2, with D unclear. The V gene's germline CDR1 is LGHNA and CDR2 YNFKEQ. CDR3 length: 13 amino acids. CDR3 bases read: TGCGCCAGCAGCCAAGGAGGGAACACTGAA. Translated, it gives CASSQGGNTE. The whole CDR3 reads CASSQGGNTEAFF.